Each of the 5 T cell receptor beta chains below was sequenced from the same sample in a study of blood T cell repertoires in COVID-19. The method was immunoSEQ multiplex PCR; TCRdb's version includes in-frame clones alone and lacks a portion of them. The profile covers around 67,000 clones, with approximately 88% appearing a single time and 19% taken by the ten largest. Sequencing was done on a sample of peripheral blood. The receptors here all came from a woman of 80 years or more with acute or convalescent COVID-19.

This clone has only one observation. The chain joins TRBV10-3 to TRBJ1-2; D is unresolved. From germline, CDR1 is ENHRY and CDR2 SYGVKD. The CDR3 extends over 14 amino acids. V was pared by 0 bases and J by 8 bases, with 13 bases between. CDR3 DNA: TGTGCCATCAGTGAGTCCGTAGGGAGGGTAGGCTACACCTTC. Its translation: CAISESVGRVGYTF.

V usage is TRBV20-1 and J usage is TRBJ2-1; 8 bases are a match to TRBD2. V shed 3 bases and J 9 bases; nucleotides not matched to a gene: 13. The CDR3 extends over 15 amino acids. The germline CDR1 and CDR2 sequences are DFQATT and SNEGSKA (reference sequence). The CDR3 sequence is CSASQTLAGRSEQFF. For the CDR3, the DNA is TGCAGTGCTAGTCAAACCCTAGCGGGTCGGTCTGAGCAGTTCTTC.

The chain employs TRBV6-1 and TRBJ1-5; D is unclear. The V and J ends lost 3 bases and 6 bases respectively, with 3 bases between them. The CDR3 covers 11 residues. From germline, CDR1 is MNHNS and CDR2 SASEGT. CDR3 in DNA: TGTGCCAGCAGTGAGAGTCAGCCCCAGCATTTT. Its translation: CASSESQPQHF.

The rearrangement uses TRBV6-5 and TRBJ1-6, with D maybe TRBD1 (6 bases). Germline CDR1 and CDR2: MNHEY and SVGAGI. Deletions cut 4 bases from V and 0 bases from J, with 10 bases between. The CDR3 has 16 amino acids. The CDR3 is CASSLKDSSYNSPLHF. The CDR3 DNA sequence: TGTGCCAGCAGTTTAAAGGACAGCTCCTATAATTCACCCCTCCACTTT.

This sequence joins TRBV6-5 and TRBJ1-6; the D is unclear. Germline-derived CDR1 and CDR2 are MNHEY and SVGAGI. The CDR3 runs 13 residues. Trimming took 7 bases from V and 7 from J, leaving 11 bases between them. CDR3 loop: CASTYSLNSPLHF. Here the CDR3 DNA reads TGTGCCAGCACGTACAGTCTGAATTCACCCCTCCACTTT.